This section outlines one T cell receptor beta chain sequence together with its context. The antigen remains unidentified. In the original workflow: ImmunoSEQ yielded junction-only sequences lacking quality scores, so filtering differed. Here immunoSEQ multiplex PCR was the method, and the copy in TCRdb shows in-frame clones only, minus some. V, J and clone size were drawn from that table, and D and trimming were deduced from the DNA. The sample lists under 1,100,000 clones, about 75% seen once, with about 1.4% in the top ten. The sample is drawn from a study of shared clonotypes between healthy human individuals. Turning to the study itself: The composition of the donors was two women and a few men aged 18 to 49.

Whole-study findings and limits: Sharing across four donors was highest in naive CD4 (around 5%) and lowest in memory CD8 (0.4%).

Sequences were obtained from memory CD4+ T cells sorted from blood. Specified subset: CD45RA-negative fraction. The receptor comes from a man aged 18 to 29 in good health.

CDR3 sequence reads: CASSQSAGGDTEAFF. As DNA, the CDR3 is TGCGCCAGCAGTCAATCCGCAGGTGGGGACACTGAAGCTTTCTTT. The rearrangement links TRBV23-1 to TRBJ1-1; no clear D gene. TRBV23-1 is known as an ORF, though its function is uncertain. With 0 bases removed from V and 3 bases from J, the gap between germline ends came to 11 bases. The CDR3 has 15 amino acids.